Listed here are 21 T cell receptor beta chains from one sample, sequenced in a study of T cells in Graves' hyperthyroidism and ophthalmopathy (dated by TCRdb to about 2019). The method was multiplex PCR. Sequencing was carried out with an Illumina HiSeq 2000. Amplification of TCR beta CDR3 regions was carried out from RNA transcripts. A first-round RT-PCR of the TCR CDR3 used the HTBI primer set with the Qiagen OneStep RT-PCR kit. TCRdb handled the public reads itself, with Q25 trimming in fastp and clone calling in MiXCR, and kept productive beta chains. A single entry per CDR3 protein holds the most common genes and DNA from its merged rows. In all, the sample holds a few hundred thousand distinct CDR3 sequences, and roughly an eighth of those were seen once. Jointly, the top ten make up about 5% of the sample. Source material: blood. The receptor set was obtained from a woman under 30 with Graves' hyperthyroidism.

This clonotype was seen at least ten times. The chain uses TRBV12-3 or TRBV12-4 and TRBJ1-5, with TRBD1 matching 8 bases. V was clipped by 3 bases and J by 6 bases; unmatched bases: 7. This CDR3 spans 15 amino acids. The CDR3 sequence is CASSFAQGASQPQHF. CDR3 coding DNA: TGTGCCAGCAGTTTTGCGCAGGGGGCGAGTCAGCCCCAGCATTTT.

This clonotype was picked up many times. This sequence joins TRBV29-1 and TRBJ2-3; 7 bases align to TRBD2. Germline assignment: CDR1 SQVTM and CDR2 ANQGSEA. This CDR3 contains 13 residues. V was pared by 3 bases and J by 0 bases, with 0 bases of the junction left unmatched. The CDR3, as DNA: TGCAGCGTTGATAGCGGGAGCACAGATACGCAGTATTTT. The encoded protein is CSVDSGSTDTQYF.

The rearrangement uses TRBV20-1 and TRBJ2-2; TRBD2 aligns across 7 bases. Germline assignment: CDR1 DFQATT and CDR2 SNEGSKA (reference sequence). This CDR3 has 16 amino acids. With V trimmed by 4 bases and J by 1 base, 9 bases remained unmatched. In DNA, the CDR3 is TGCAGTGCTACCGATCTAGCGGCGTTGAACACCGGGGAGCTGTTTTTT. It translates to CSATDLAALNTGELFF.

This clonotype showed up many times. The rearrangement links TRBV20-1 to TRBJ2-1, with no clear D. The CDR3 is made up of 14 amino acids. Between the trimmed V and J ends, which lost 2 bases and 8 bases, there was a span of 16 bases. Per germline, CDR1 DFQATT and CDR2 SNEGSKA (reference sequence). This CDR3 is CSARSRPPFDEQFF. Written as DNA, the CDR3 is TGCAGTGCTAGATCTCGACCTCCGTTCGATGAGCAGTTCTTC.

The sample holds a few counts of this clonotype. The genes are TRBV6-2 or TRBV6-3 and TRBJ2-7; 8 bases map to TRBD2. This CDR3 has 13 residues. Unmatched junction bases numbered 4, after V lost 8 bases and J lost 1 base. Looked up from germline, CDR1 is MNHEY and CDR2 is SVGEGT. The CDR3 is CASLGRGSYEQYF. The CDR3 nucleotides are TGTGCCAGCCTCGGGAGGGGGTCCTACGAGCAGTACTTC.

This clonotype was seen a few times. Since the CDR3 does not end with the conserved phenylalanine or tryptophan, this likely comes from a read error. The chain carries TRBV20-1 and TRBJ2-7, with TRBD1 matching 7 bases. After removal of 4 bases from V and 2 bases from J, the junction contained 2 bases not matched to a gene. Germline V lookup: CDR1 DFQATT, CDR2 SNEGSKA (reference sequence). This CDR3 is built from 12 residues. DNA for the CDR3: TGCAGTGCTAAGGGACAGACCTACGAGCAGTACCTC. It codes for CSAKGQTYEQYL.

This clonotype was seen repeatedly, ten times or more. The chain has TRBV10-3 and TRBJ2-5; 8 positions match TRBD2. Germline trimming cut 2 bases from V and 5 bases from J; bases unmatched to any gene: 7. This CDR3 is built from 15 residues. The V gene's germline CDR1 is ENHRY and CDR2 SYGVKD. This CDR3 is CAISEPGGRLETQYF. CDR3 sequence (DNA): TGTGCCATCAGTGAGCCGGGGGGGCGCCTTGAGACCCAGTACTTC.

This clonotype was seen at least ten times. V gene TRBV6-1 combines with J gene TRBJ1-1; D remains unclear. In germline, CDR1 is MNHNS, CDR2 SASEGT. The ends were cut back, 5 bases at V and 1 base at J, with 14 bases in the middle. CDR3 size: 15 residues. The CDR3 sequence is CASSYVSSANTEAFF. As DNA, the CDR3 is TGTGCCAGCAGTTATGTGTCTAGCGCGAACACTGAAGCTTTCTTT.

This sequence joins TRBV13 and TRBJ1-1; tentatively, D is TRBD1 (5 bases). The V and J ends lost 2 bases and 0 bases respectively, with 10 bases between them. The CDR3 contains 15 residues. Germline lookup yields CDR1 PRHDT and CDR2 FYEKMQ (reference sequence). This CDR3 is CASSLRGDLNTEAFF. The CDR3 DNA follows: TGTGCCAGCAGCTTAAGAGGGGACCTGAACACTGAAGCTTTCTTT.

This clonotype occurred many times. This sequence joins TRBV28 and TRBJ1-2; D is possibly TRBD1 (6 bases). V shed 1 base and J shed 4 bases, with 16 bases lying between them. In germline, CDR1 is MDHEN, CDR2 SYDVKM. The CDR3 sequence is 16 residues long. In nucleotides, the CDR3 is TGTGCCAGCAGTTTATCGGGGGGCTCTGGTAGCTATGGCTACACCTTC. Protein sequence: CASSLSGGSGSYGYTF.

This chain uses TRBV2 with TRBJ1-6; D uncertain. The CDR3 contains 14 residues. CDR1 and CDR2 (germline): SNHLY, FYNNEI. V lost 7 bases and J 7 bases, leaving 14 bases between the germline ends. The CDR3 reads CASKGSRPNSPLHF. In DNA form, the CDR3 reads TGTGCCAGCAAAGGCAGTCGCCCAAATTCACCCCTCCACTTT.

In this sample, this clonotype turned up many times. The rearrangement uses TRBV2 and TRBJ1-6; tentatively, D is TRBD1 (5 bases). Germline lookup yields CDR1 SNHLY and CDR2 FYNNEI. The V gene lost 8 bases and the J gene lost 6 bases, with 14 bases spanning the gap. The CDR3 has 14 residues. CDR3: CASGLDRTNSPLHF. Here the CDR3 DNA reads TGTGCCAGCGGCCTAGACAGAACTAATTCACCCCTCCACTTT.

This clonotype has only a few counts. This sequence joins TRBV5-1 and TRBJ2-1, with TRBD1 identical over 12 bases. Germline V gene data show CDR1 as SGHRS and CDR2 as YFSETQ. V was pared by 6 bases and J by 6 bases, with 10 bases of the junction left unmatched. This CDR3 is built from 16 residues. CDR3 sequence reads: CASNLGQGARSNEQFF. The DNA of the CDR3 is TGCGCCAGCAATCTGGGACAGGGGGCGCGGTCCAATGAGCAGTTCTTC. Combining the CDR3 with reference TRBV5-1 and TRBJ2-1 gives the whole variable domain KAGVTQTPRYLIKTRGQQVTLSCSPISGHRSVSWYQQTPGQGLQFLFEYFSETQRNKGNFPGRFSGRQFSNSRSEMNVSTLELGDSALYLCASNLGQGARSNEQFFGPGTRLTVL.

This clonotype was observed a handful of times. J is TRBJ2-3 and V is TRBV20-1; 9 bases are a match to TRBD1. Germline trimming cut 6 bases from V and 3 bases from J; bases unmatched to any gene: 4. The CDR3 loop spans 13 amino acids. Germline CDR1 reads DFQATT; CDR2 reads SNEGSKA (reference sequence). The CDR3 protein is CSARTGETDTQYF. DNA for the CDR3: TGCAGTGCACGGACAGGGGAGACAGATACGCAGTATTTT.

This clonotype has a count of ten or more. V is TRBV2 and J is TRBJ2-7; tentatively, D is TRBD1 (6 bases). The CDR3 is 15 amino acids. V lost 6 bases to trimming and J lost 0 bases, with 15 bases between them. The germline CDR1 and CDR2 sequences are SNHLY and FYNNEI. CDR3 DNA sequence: TGTGCCAGCAGGGAAAACAGGGCTTCCTCCTACGAGCAGTACTTC. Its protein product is CASRENRASSYEQYF.

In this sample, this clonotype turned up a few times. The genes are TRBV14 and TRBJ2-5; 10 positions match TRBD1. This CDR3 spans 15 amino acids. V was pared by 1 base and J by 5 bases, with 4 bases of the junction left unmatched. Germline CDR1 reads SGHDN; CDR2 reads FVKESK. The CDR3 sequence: CASSQGTGQGETQYF. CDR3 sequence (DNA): TGTGCCAGCAGCCAAGGGACGGGACAGGGGGAGACCCAGTACTTC.

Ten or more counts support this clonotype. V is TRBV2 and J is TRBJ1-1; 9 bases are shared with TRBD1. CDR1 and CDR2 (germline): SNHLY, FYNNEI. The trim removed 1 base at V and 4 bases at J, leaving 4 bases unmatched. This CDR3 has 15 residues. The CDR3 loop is CASSEGQGVGTEAFF. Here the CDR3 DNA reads TGTGCCAGCAGTGAAGGACAGGGGGTTGGCACTGAAGCTTTCTTT.

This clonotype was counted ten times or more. Written as DNA, the CDR3 is TGTGCCAGCACTAGGACAGATGATGGCTACACCTTC. Translation gives CASTRTDDGYTF. The genes are TRBV2 and TRBJ1-2; maybe TRBD1 (6 bases). V lost 7 bases and J lost 6, with 12 bases in between. Germline V CDR1 and CDR2: SNHLY, FYNNEI. The CDR3 sequence is 12 residues long.

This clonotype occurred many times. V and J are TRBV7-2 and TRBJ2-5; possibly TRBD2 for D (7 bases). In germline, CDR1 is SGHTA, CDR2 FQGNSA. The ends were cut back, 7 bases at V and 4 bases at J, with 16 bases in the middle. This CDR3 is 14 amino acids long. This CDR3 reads CASTLGGGPETQYF. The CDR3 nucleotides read TGTGCCAGCACCCTAGGGGGGGGGCCAGAGACCCAGTACTTC. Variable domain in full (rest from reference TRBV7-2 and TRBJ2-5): GAGVSQSPSNKVTEKGKDVELRCDPISGHTALYWYRQSLGQGLEFLIYFQGNSAPDKSGLPSDRFSAERTGGSVSTLTIQRTQQEDSAVYLCASTLGGGPETQYFGPGTRLLVL.

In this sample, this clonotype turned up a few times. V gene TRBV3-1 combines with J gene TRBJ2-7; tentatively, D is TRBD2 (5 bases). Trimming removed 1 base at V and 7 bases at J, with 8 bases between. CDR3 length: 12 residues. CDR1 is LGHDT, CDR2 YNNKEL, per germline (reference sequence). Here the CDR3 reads CASSQVWREQYF. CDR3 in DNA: TGTGCCAGCAGCCAAGTTTGGAGGGAGCAGTACTTC.

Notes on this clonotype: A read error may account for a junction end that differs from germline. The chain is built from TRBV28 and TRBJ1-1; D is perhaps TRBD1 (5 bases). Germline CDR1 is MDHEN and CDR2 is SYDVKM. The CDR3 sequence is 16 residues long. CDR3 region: CASGGYVGTGYTGAFF. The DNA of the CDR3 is TGTGCCAGCGGGGGATATGTAGGGACGGGGTACACTGGAGCTTTCTTT.